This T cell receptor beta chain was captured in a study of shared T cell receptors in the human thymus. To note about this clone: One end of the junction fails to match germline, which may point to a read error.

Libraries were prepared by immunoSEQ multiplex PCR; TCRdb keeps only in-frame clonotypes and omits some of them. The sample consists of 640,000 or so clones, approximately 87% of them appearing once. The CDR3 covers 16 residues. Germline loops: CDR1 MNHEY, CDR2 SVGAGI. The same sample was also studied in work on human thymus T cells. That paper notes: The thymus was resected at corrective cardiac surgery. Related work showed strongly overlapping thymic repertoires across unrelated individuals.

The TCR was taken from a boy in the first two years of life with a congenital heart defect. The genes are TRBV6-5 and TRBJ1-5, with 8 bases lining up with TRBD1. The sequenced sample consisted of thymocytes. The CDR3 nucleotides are TGTGCCAGCAGTAACTCCGGGACAGGCTTAAATCAGCCCCAGCATTTT. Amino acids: CASSNSGTGLNQPQHF.